This note documents a single TCR beta chain sequence. This clone's antigen is unknown. No much larger clone is present one base from it, and per-base qualities are unavailable. These data come from a study of blood T cell repertoires in COVID-19 (dated by TCRdb to 2018 to 2020). In terms of the full investigation: Samples from collaborators originated in the United States, Italy and Spain and spanned both the acute and convalescent phases of COVID-19. The material from the prospective study consisted of cDNA or gDNA derived from T cells, B-cell-depleted T cells, or PBMCs. The repertoires were released in a freely available public database intended as a resource for research on the immune response to SARS-CoV-2. Where HLA class I and class II types were available, the types were taken from metadata supplied by the sample provider, not from assay-based typing. Deeply sampled blood TCRbeta repertoires from subjects exposed to, actively infected with, or recovered from COVID-19 were included in the dataset. Sample metadata almost always included a de-identified subject ID, COVID-19 status, age in years and sex. Samples were obtained from the ongoing ImmuneRACE study (first 160 participants) and from about 1,300 subjects provided by 6 global collaborators. Here is what the overall study found, with its caveats: How much clinical and demographic metadata was included differed by source and by participant, and the metadata was provided uncurated.

Counted from cysteine to phenylalanine, this CDR3 has 14 amino acids. The only DNA kept is the CDR3, 42 bases in frame from the first base. Cut back by 2 bases and 5 bases, the V and J ends lie 12 bases apart. The CDR1 and CDR2 encoded by the germline V gene are MGHRA and YSYEKL. The immunoSEQ Assay, a bias-controlled multiplex PCR, was used to amplify TCRbeta CDR3 regions from genomic DNA. The study's processing was this. Nucleated cell counts per sample were estimated from amplification of reference gene primers within the assay. To quantify the absolute abundance of each unique TCRbeta CDR3 rearrangement, sequence reads were collapsed and filtered. Productive Simpson clonality was computed per sample as the square root of Simpson's diversity index over productive rearrangements. What TCRdb holds here is the immuneACCESS table cut down to in-frame rearrangements. Part of the clones is not present; checked against another copy, under half of the missing clones reflect an unresolved V gene, and the others are unexplained. The V and J calls and clone size come from that table; D and trimming were worked out from the DNA. Counted in this sample were approximately 140,000 clones; approximately 84% of them appeared once. The ten largest clones represent roughly 3.4% of the sample.

In the prospective study, participants were about 18 to 95 years old, resided in fewer than 25 geographic areas of the United States, and were enrolled through a virtual design. In the prospective study, cohorts were assigned on the basis of participant-reported clinical history obtained from a screening survey and a study questionnaire. Mobile phlebotomists in the prospective study collected whole blood, serum and a nasopharyngeal or oropharyngeal swab from every participant. Participants in the prospective study had the option to provide additional blood draws and questionnaires over a roughly two-month period. Blood samples from the prospective study were shipped frozen or at room temperature prior to DNA extraction.

The rearrangement joined TRBV4-1 to TRBJ1-2, with no confident D gene call. This sequence originates from a woman aged 45 to 65 with acute COVID-19. The sequencing input was PBMCs or T cells enriched from blood (not recorded which). The CDR3 region has the sequence CASSQSFTLYGYTF. The DNA is as follows: TGCGCCAGCAGCCAATCTTTTACTCTTTATGGCTACACCTTC.